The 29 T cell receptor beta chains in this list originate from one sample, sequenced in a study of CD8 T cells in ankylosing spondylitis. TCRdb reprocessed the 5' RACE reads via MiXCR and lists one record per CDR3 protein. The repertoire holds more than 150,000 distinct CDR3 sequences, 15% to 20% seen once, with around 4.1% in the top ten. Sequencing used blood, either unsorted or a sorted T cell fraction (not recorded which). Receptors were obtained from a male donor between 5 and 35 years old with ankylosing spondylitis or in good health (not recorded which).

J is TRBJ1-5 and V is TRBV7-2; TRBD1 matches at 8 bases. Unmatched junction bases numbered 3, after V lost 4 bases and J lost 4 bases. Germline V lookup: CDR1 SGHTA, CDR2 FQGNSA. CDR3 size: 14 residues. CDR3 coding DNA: TGTGCCAGCAGCTCCCGGACAGGGAATCAGCCCCAGCATTTT. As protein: CASSSRTGNQPQHF.

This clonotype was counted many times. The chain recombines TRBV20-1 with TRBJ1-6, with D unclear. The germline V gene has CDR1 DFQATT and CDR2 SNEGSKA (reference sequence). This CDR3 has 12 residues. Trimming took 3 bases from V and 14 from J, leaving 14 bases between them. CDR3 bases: TGCAGTGCTAGGTTAGGCATAGGATCCCTCCACTTT. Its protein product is CSARLGIGSLHF.

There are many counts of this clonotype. This chain's CDR3 is CASSFGQLTNQETQYF. The CDR3 coding sequence is TGCGCCAGCAGCTTCGGACAGCTGACTAATCAAGAGACCCAGTACTTC. The chain links TRBV5-1 to TRBJ2-5; D possibly corresponds to TRBD1 (6 bases). Trimming took off 2 bases at V and 2 bases at J, with 16 bases between the two ends. The V gene's germline CDR1 is SGHRS and CDR2 YFSETQ. There are 16 residues in the CDR3.

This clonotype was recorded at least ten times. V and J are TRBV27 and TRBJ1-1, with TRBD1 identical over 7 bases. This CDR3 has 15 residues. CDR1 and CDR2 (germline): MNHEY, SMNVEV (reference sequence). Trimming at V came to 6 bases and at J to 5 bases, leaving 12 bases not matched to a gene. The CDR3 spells CASSYRGRVVTEAFF. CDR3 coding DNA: TGTGCCAGCAGCTACAGGGGAAGGGTGGTTACTGAAGCTTTCTTT.

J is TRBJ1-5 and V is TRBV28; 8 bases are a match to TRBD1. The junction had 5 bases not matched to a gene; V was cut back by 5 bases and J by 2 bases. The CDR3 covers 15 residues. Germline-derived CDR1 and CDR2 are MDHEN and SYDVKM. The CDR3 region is CASSRGQGGNQPQHF. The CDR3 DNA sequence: TGTGCCAGCAGTCGCGGACAGGGAGGCAATCAGCCCCAGCATTTT.

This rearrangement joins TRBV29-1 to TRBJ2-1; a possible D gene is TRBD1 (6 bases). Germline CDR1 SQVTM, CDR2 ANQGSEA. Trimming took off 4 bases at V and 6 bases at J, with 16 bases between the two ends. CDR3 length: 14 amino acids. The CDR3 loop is CSVGGHRVLNEQFF. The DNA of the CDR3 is TGCAGCGTTGGGGGCCACAGGGTCCTCAATGAGCAGTTCTTC.

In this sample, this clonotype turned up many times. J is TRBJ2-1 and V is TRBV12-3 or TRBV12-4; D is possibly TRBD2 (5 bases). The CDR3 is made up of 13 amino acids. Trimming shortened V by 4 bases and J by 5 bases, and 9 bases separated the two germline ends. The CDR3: CASSSGINNEQFF. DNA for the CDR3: TGTGCCAGCAGTTCCGGGATCAACAATGAGCAGTTCTTC.

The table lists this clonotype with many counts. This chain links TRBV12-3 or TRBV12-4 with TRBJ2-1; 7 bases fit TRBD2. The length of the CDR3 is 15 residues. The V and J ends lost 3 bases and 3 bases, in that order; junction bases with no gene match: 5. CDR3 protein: CASSLLRESYNEQFF. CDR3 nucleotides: TGTGCCAGCAGTTTGTTGCGGGAGAGCTACAATGAGCAGTTCTTC.

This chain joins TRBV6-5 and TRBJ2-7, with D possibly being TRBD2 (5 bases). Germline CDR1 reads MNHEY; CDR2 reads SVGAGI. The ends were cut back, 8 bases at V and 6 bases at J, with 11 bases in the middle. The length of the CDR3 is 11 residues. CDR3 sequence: CASGQAGEQYF. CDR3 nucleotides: TGTGCCAGCGGTCAGGCGGGCGAGCAGTACTTC.

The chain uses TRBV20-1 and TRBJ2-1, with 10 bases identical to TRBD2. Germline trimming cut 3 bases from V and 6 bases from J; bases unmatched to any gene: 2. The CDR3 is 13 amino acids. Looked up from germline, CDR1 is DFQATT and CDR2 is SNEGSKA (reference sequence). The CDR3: CSARVAGGNEQFF. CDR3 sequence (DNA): TGCAGTGCTAGGGTAGCGGGGGGCAATGAGCAGTTCTTC.

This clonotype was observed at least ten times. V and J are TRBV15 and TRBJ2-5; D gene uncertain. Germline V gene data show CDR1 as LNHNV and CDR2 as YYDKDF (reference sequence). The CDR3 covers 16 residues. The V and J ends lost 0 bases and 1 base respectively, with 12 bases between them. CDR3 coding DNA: TGTGCCACCAGCAGAGATCCGGCTACCGCCCAAGAGACCCAGTACTTC. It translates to CATSRDPATAQETQYF.

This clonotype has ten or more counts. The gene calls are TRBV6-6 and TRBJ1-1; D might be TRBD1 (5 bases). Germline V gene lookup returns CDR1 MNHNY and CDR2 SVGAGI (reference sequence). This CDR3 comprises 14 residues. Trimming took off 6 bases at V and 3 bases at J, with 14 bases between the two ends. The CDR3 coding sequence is TGTGCCAGCAGCCCCGGGGCTATGGACACTGAAGCTTTCTTT. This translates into CASSPGAMDTEAFF.

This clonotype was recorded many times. CDR3 in amino acids: CATSESGNQPQHF. CDR3 nucleotide sequence: TGTGCCACCAGTGAATCAGGGAATCAGCCCCAGCATTTT. This rearrangement joins TRBV24-1 to TRBJ1-5; D is perhaps TRBD1 (5 bases). The CDR3 sequence is 13 residues long. V lost 4 bases to trimming and J lost 4 bases, with 7 bases between them. CDR1 is KGHDR, CDR2 SFDVKD, per germline.

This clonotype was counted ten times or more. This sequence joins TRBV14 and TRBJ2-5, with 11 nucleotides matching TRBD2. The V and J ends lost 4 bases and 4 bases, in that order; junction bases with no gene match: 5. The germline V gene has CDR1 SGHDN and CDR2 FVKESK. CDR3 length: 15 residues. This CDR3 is CASSPTGTSGETQYF. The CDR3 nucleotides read TGTGCCAGCAGCCCTACCGGGACTAGCGGAGAGACCCAGTACTTC.

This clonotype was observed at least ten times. CDR3 in DNA: TGCGCCAGCAGCCGGAAGACAGACTACAATGAGCAGTTCTTC. It encodes CASSRKTDYNEQFF. The chain couples TRBV5-1 to TRBJ2-1; the D gene is possibly TRBD1 (5 bases). The CDR3 consists of 14 residues. In germline, CDR1 is SGHRS, CDR2 YFSETQ. The germline V and J ends were trimmed by 4 bases and 3 bases, with 11 bases remaining between them.

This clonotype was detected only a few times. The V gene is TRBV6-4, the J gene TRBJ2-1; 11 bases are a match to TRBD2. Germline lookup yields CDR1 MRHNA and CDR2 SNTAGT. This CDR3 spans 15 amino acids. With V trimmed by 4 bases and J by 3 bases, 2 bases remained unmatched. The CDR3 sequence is CASSALAGGYNEQFF. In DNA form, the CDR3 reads TGTGCCAGCAGTGCCCTAGCGGGAGGCTACAATGAGCAGTTCTTC.

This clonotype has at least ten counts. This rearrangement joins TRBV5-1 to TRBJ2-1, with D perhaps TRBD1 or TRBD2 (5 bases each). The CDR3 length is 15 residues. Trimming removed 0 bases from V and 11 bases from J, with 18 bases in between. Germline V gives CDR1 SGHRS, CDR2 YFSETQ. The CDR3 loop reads CASSLAPGPQDKQFF. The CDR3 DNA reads TGCGCCAGCAGCTTGGCGCCGGGACCCCAAGACAAGCAGTTCTTC.

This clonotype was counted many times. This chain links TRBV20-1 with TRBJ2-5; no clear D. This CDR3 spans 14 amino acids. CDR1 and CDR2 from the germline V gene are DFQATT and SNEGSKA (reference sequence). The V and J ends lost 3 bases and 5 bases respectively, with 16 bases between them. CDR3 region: CSARRPASQETQYF. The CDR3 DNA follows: TGCAGTGCTAGGCGGCCTGCGAGCCAGGAGACCCAGTACTTC.

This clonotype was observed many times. As DNA, the CDR3 is TGCGCCAGCAGCCAAGATTCGGGCAGCGCCTACAATGAGCAGTTCTTC. This codes for CASSQDSGSAYNEQFF. The genes are TRBV4-3 and TRBJ2-1; unclear D gene. Trimming pared 0 bases from V and 2 bases from J, leaving 11 bases between. CDR3 length: 16 amino acids. The germline gives CDR1 LGHNA, CDR2 YSLEER.

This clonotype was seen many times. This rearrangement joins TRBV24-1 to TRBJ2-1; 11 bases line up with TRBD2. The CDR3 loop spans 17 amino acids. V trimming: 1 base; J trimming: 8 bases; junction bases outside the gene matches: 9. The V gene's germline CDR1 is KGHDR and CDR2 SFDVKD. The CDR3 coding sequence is TGTGCCACCAGTGATTTCTTAGCGGGAGGGCCGGGCCATGAGCAGTTCTTC. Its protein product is CATSDFLAGGPGHEQFF.

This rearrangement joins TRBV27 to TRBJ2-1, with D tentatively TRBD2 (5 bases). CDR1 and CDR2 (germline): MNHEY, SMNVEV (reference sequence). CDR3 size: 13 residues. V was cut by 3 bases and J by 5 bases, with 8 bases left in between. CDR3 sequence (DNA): TGTGCCAGCAGTTTGGACTCTAACAATGAGCAGTTCTTC. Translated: CASSLDSNNEQFF.

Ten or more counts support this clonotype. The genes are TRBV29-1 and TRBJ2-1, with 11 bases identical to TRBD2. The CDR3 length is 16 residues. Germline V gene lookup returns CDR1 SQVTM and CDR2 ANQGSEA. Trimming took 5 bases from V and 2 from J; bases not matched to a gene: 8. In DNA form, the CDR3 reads TGCAGCGTTCGCCGGGGGACTAGCGGAGCCTACAATGAGCAGTTCTTC. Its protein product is CSVRRGTSGAYNEQFF.

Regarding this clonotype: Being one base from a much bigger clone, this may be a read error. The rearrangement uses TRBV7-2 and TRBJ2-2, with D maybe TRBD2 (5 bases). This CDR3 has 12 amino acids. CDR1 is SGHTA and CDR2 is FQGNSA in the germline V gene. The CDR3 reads CACSFGDGELFF. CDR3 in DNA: TGTGCCTGCAGCTTCGGGGACGGGGAGCTGTTTTTT.

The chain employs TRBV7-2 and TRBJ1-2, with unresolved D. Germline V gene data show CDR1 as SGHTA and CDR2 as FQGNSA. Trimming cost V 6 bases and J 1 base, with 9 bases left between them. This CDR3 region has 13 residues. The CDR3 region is CASRFGSNYGYTF. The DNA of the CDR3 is TGTGCCAGCAGATTTGGGAGTAACTATGGCTACACCTTC.

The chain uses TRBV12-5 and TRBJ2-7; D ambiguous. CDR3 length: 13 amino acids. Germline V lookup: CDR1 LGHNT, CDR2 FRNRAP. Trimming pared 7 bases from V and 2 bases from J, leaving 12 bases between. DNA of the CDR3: TGTGCTAGTGCCGACGACGGTCCCTACGAGCAGTACGTC. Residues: CASADDGPYEQYV.

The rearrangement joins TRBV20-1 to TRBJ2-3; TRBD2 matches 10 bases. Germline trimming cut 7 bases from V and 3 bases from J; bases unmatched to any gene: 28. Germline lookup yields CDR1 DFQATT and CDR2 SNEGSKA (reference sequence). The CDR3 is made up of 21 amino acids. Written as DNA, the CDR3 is TGCAGTGTGGGGATTCTCTCCTCCCTAGCGGGAGTCGCTGGCCCTACAGATACGCAGTATTTT. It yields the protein CSVGILSSLAGVAGPTDTQYF.

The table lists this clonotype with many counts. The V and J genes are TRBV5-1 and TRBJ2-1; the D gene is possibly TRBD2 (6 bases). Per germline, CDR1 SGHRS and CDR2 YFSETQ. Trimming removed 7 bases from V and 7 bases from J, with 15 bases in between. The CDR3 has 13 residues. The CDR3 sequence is CASVLEGRNEQFF. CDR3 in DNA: TGCGCCAGCGTCTTGGAGGGTAGAAATGAGCAGTTCTTC.

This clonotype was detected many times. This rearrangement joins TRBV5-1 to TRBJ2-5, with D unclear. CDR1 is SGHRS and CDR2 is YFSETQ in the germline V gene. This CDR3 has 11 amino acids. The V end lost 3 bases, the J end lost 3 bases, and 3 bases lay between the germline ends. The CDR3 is CASSSKETQYF. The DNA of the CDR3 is TGCGCCAGCAGCTCAAAAGAGACCCAGTACTTC.

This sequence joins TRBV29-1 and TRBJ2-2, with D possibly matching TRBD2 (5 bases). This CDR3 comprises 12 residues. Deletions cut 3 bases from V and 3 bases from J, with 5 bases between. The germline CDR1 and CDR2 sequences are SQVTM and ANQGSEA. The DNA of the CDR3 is TGCAGCGTTGAGCGGGACACCGGGGAGCTGTTTTTT. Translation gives CSVERDTGELFF.